Listed here is a single T cell receptor beta chain. Its cognate antigen has yet to be identified. One base away there is no much larger clone; base qualities are not given. Participants in the prospective study were aged about 18 to 95 years, lived in approximately 26 United States geographic areas, and enrolled through a virtual design. To assign participants to cohorts, the prospective study relied on clinical history that participants themselves reported in a screening survey and a study questionnaire. ImmuneRACE Cohort 3 recovered participants were defined by two consecutive negative NP/OP PCR tests, healthcare professional clearance, or symptom resolution. Each participant in the prospective study had whole blood, serum and a nasopharyngeal or oropharyngeal swab collected by mobile phlebotomists. Prospective study participants could optionally give additional blood draws and questionnaires over an approximately two-month period. Blood samples from the prospective study were shipped frozen or at room temperature prior to DNA extraction.

Germline trimming amounts to 6 bases on V and 10 bases on J, with 8 as the count of junction bases outside the gene matches. In the germline V gene, CDR1 corresponds to MNHEY and CDR2 to SVGAGI. The CDR3 holds 14 amino acids from the cysteine to the phenylalanine. Only CDR3 DNA remains: 42 bases, in frame from the first base. These data come from a study of blood T cell repertoires in COVID-19 (dated by TCRdb to 2018 to 2021). About the full investigation: Samples covering the acute and convalescent phases of COVID-19 were provided by collaborators in the United States, Italy and Spain. The repertoires were released in a freely available public database meant as a resource for research on the immune response to SARS-CoV-2. Where available, HLA class I and class II types were obtained from metadata supplied by the sample provider rather than from assay-based typing. Samples were obtained from the ongoing ImmuneRACE study (first 160 participants) and from about 1,300 subjects provided by 6 global collaborators. The prospective study material was composed of cDNA or gDNA derived from T cells, B-cell-depleted T cells, or PBMCs. Deeply sampled blood TCRbeta repertoires from subjects exposed to, actively infected with, or recovered from COVID-19 were included in the dataset. The sample metadata nearly always contained a de-identified subject ID, COVID-19 status, age in years and sex.

Beyond this particular receptor, the publication reports: Clinical and demographic metadata were provided uncurated, with the amount varying by source and participant.

TCRbeta CDR3 regions were amplified from genomic DNA using the immunoSEQ Assay, a bias-controlled multiplex PCR. Processing in the source paper ran as follows. The number of nucleated cells in each sample was estimated from the amplification of reference gene primers within the assay. Sequence reads were collapsed and filtered to measure the absolute abundance of every unique TCRbeta CDR3 rearrangement. For each sample, productive Simpson clonality was calculated as the square root of Simpson's diversity index over productive rearrangements. Drawn from immuneACCESS, this table holds only the in-frame rearrangements with V and J called that TCRdb kept. Clones are partly lost; checked studies trace under half to an unresolved V gene and leave the rest unexplained. For V, J and clone size, that table is used; D and trimming come from the DNA. The sample yields some 390,000 clones; roughly nine tenths were counted once. Jointly, the top ten make up 0.95% to 1.3% of the sample.

The sample taken for sequencing was PBMCs or T cells enriched from blood (not recorded which). The rearranged segments are TRBV6-5 and TRBJ1-6; 8 of the junction bases match TRBD1. The receptor's source is a young man who had recovered from COVID-19. The CDR3 region: CASRGGQGWSPLHF. The bases read TGTGCCAGCAGGGGAGGACAGGGTTGGTCACCCCTCCACTTT.